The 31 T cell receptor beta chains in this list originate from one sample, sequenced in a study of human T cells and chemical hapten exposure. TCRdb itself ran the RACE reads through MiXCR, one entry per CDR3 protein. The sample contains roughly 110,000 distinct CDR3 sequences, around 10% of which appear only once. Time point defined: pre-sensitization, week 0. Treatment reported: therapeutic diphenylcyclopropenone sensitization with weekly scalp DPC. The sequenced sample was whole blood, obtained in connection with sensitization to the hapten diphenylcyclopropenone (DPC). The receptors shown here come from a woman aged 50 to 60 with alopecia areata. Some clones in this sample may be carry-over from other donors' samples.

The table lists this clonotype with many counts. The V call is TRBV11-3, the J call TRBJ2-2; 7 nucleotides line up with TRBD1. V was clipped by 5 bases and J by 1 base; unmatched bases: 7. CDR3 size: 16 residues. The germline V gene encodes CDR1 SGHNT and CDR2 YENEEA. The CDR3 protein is CASSASGTVNTGELFF. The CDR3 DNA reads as TGTGCCAGCAGCGCCTCCGGGACAGTGAACACCGGGGAGCTGTTTTTT.

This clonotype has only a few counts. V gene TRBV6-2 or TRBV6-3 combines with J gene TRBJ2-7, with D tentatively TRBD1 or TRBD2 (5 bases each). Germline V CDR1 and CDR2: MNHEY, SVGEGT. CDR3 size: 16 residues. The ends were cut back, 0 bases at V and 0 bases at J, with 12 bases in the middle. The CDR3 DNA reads TGTGCCAGCAGTTACTCGAGTGGGGGTAACTCCTACGAGCAGTACTTC. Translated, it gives CASSYSSGGNSYEQYF.

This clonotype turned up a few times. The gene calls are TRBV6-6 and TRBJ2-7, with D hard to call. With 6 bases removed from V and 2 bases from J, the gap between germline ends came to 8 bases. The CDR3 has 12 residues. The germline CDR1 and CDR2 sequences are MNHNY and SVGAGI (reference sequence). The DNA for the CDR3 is TGTGCCAGCAGCCCGAATGCCTACGAGCAGTACTTC. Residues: CASSPNAYEQYF.

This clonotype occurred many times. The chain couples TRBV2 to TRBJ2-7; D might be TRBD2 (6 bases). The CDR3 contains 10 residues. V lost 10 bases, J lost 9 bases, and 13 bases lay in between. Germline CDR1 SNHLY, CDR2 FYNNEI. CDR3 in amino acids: CAIEYGGQYF. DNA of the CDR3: TGTGCCATTGAGTACGGGGGGCAGTACTTC.

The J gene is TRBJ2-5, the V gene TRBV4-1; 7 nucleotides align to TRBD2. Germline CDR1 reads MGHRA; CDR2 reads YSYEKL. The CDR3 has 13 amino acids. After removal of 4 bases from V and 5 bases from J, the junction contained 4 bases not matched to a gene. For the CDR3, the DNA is TGCGCCAGCAGCCCTAGCGGCTCTGAGACCCAGTACTTC. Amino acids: CASSPSGSETQYF.

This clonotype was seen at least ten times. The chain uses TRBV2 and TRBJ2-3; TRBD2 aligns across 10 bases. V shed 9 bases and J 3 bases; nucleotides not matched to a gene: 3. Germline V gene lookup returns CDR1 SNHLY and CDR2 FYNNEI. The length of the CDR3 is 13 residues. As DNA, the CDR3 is TGTGCCAGTAGCGGGGGGAGGACAGATACGCAGTATTTT. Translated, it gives CASSGGRTDTQYF.

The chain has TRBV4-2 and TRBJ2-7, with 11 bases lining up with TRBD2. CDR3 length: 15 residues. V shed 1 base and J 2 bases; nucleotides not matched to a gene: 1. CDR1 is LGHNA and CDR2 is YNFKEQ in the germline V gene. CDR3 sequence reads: CASSQGLAGTYEQYF. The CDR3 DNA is TGTGCCAGCAGCCAAGGACTAGCGGGAACCTACGAGCAGTACTTC.

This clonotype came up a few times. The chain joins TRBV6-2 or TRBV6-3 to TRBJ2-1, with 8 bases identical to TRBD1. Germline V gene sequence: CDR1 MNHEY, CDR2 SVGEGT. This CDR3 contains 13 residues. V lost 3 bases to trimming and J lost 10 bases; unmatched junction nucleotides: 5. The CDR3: CASSYSWTGEQFF. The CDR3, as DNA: TGTGCCAGCAGTTATTCCTGGACAGGGGAGCAGTTCTTC.

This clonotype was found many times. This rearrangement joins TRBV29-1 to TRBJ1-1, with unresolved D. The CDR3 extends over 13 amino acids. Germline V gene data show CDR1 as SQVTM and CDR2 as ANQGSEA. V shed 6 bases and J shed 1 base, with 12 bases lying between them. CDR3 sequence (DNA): TGCAGCGTGGTCCTATTTGAGAACACTGAAGCTTTCTTT. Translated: CSVVLFENTEAFF.

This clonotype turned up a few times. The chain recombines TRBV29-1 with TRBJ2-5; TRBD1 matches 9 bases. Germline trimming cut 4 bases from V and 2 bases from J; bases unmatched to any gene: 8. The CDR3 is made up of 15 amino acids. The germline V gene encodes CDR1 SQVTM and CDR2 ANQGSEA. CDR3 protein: CSVVGGQGGQETQYF. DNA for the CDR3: TGCAGCGTTGTGGGGGGACAGGGAGGACAAGAGACCCAGTACTTC. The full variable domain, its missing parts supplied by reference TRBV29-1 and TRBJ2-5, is SAVISQKPSRDICQRGTSLTIQCQVDSQVTMMFWYRQQPGQSLTLIATANQGSEATYESGFVIDKFPISRPNLTFSTLTVSNMSPEDSSIYLCSVVGGQGGQETQYFGPGTRLLVL.

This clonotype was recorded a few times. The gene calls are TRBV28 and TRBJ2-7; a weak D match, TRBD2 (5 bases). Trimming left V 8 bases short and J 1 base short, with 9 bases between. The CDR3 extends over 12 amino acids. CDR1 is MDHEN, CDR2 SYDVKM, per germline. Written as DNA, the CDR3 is TGTGCCAGCGGGAGTTCGTCCTACGAGCAGTACTTC. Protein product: CASGSSSYEQYF.

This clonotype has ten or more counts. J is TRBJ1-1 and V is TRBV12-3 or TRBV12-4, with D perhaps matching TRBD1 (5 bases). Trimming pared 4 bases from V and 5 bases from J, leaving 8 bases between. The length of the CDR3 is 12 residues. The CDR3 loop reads CASSYGGTEAFF. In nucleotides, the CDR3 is TGTGCCAGCAGTTACGGGGGTACTGAAGCTTTCTTT.

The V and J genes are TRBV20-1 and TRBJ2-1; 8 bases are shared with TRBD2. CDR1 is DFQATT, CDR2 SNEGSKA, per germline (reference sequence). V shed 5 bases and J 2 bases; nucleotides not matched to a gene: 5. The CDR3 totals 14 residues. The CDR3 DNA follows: TGCAGTGCTGCAGTAGCGGGGACCTACAATGAGCAGTTCTTC. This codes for CSAAVAGTYNEQFF.

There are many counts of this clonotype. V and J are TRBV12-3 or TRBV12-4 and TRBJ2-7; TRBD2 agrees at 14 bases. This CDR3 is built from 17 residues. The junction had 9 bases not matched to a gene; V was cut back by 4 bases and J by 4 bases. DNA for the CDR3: TGTGCCAGCAGTTCGGGACTAGCGGGAGCCCACGGGTACGAGCAGTACTTC. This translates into CASSSGLAGAHGYEQYF.

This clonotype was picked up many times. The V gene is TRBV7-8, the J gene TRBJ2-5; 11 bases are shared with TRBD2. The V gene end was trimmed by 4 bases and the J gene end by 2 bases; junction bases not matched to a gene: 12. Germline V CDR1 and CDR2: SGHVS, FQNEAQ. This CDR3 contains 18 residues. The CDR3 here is CASSSRPETSGGQETQYF. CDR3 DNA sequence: TGTGCCAGCAGCTCCCGACCAGAAACTAGCGGGGGACAAGAGACCCAGTACTTC.

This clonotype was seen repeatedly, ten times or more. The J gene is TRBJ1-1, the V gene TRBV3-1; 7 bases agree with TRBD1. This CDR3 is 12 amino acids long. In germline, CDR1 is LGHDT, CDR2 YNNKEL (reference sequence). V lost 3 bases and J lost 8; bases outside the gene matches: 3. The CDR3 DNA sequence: TGTGCCAGCAGCCAGGACAGGAAAGAAGCTTTCTTT. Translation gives CASSQDRKEAFF. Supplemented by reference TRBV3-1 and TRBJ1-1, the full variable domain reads DTAVSQTPKYLVTQMGNDKSIKCEQNLGHDTMYWYKQDSKKFLKIMFSYNNKELIINETVPNRFSPKSPDKAHLNLHINSLELGDSAVYFCASSQDRKEAFFGQGTRLTVV.

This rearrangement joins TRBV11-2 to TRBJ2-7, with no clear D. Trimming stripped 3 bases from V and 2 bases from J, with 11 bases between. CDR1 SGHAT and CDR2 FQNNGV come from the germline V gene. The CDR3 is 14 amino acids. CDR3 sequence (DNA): TGTGCCAGCAGCTTCGCCGACAAACCCTACGAGCAGTACTTC. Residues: CASSFADKPYEQYF. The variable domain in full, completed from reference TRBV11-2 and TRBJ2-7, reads EAGVAQSPRYKIIEKRQSVAFWCNPISGHATLYWYQQILGQGPKLLIQFQNNGVVDDSQLPKDRFSAERLKGVDSTLKIQPAKLEDSAVYLCASSFADKPYEQYFGPGTRLTVT.

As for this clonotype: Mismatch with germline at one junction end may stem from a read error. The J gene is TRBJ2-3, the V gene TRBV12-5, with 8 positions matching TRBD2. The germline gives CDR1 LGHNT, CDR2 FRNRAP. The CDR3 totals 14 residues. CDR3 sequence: CASALGLDTDTQYF. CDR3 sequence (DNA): TGTGCTAGTGCTTTGGGACTAGACACAGATACGCAGTATTTT.

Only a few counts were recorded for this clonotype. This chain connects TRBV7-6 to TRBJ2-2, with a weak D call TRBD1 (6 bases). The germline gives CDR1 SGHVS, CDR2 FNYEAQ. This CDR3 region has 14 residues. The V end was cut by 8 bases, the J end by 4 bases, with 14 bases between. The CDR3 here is CASRRGTGTGELFF. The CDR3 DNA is TGTGCCAGCCGTAGGGGGACCGGCACCGGGGAGCTGTTTTTT.

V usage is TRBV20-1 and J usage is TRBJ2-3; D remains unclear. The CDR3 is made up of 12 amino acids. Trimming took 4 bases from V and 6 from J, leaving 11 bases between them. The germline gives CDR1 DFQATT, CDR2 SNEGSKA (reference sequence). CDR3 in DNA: TGCAGTGCTACCAAAGTTCGGGATACGCAGTATTTT. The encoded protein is CSATKVRDTQYF.

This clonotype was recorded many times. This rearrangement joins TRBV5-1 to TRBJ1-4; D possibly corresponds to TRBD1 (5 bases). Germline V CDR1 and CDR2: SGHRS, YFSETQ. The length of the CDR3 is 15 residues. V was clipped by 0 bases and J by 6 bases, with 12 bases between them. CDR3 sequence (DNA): TGCGCCAGCAGCTTGGTAACCGGGGGTGATGAAAAACTGTTTTTT. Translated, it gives CASSLVTGGDEKLFF.

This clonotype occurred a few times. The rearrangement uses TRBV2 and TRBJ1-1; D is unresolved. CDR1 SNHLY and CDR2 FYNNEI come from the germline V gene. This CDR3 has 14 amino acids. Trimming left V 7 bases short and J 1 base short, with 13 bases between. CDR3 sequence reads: CASKGDLPNTEAFF. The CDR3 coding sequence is TGTGCCAGCAAGGGCGACTTACCGAACACTGAAGCTTTCTTT.

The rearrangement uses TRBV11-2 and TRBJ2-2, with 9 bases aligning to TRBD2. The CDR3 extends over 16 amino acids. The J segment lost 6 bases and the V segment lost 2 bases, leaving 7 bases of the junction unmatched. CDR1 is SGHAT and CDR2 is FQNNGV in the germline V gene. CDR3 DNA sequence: TGTGCCAGCAGCTTAATGATAGCGGGGGACCCCGGGGAGCTGTTTTTT. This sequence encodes CASSLMIAGDPGELFF.

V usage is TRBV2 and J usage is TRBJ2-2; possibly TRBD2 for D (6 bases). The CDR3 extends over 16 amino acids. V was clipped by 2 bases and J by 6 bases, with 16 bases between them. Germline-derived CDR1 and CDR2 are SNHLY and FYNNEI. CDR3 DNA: TGTGCCAGCAGTGAACGCGGGGCATCGGGTTCCGGGGAGCTGTTTTTT. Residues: CASSERGASGSGELFF. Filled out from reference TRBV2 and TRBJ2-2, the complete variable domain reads EPEVTQTPSHQVTQMGQEVILRCVPISNHLYFYWYRQILGQKVEFLVSFYNNEISEKSEIFDDQFSVERPDGSNFTLKIRSTKLEDSAMYFCASSERGASGSGELFFGEGSRLTVL.

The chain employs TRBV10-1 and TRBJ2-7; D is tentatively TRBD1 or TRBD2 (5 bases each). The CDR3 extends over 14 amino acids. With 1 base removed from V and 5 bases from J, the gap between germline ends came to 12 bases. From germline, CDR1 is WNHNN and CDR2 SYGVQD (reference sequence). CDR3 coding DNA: TGCGCCAGCAGTGAGTATACCGGGACCAACGAGCAGTACTTC. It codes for CASSEYTGTNEQYF.

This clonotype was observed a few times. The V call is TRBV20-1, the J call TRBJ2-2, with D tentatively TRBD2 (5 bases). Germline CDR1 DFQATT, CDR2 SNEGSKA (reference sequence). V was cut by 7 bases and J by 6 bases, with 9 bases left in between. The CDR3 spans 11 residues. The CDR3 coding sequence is TGCAGTGGTGGGAGCCCCGGGGAGCTGTTTTTT. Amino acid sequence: CSGGSPGELFF.

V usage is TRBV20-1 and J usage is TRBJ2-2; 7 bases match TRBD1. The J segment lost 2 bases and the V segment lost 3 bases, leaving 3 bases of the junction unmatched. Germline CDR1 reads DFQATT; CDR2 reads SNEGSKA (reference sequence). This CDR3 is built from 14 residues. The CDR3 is CSARTGRNTGELFF. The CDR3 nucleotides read TGCAGTGCTAGGACAGGGAGAAACACCGGGGAGCTGTTTTTT.

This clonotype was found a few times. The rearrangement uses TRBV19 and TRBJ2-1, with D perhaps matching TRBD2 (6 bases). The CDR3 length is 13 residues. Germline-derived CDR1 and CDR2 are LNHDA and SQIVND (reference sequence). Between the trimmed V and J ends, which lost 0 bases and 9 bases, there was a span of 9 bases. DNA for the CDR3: TGTGCCAGTAGTATAGAAGGGAGGCGTGAGCAGTTCTTC. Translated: CASSIEGRREQFF. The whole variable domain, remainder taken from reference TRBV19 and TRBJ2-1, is DGGITQSPKYLFRKEGQNVTLSCEQNLNHDAMYWYRQDPGQGLRLIYYSQIVNDFQKGDIAEGYSVSREKKESFPLTVTSAQKNPTAFYLCASSIEGRREQFFGPGTRLTVL.

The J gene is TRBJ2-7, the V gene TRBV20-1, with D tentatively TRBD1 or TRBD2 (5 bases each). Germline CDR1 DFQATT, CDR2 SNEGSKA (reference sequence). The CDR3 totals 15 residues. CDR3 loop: CSLGLGRDARLEQYF. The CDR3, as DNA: TGCAGCCTGGGGCTGGGACGGGATGCCCGGCTCGAGCAGTACTTC.

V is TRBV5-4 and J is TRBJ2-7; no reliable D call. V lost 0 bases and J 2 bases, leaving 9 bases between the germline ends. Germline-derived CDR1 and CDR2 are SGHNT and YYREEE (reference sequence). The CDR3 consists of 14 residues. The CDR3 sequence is CASSLDRRTYEQYF. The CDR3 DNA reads TGTGCCAGCAGCTTGGACCGAAGGACCTACGAGCAGTACTTC.

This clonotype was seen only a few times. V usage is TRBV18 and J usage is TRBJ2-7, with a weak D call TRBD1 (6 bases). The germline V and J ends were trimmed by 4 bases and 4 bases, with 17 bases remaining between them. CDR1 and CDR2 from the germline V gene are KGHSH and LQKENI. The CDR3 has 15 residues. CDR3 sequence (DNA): TGTGCCAGCTCACATCAGGGGACGGGACCTTACGAGCAGTACTTC. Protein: CASSHQGTGPYEQYF.